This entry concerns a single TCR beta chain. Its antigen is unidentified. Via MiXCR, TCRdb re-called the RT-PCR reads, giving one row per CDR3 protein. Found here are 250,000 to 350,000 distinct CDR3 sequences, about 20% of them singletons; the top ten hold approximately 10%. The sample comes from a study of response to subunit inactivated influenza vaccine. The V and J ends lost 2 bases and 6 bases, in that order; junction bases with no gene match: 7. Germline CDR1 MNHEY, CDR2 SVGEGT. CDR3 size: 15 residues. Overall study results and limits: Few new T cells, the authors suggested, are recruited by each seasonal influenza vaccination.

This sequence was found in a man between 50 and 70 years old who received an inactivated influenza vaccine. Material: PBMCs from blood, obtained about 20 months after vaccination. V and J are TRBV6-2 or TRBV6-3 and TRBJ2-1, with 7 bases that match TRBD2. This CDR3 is CASSYTGGPFNEQFF. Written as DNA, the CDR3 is TGTGCCAGCAGTTACACGGGGGGACCCTTCAATGAGCAGTTCTTC.